The sequence of this T cell receptor (beta chain) was determined in a study of cytomegalovirus exposure and HLA in healthy donors (dated by TCRdb to about 2017). Study-wide context: In an earlier analysis of some 550 of the donors, 276 Gb of sequence data and roughly 100 million unique TCR beta sequences from about 190 million T cells were reported. An early release covering about 600 HLA-typed donors comprised about 320 gigabases of sequencing data and tens of millions of unique TCR sequences. Of the roughly 400 genotyped donors, 65% to 90% were placed in the genetic ancestry cluster associated with self-reported Caucasian donors. The study aimed to test whether cataloging public T cell receptors could reveal signatures of past pathogen exposure. The study profiled the T cell repertoires of fewer than 850 subjects by immunosequencing and related them to cytomegalovirus serostatus. In addition to the first cohort of 666 subjects, a separate validation cohort of 130 or so different subjects was used. High-throughput TCR immunosequencing, statistical association of individual TCRs with disease status, and machine learning were combined to predict cytomegalovirus infection status. A later analysis re-analyzed previously published TCR beta repertoires from 600 to 850 donors and added high-resolution HLA genotyping to study TCR occurrence patterns. Rather than drawing on any new phenotypic data, the later analysis identified candidate immune exposures from TCR beta sequences and the way those sequences occurred across donors. In an earlier analysis of about 590 of the donors, high-throughput TCR beta sequencing was used to judge whether each TCR beta V gene segment behaved as functional or pseudogenic. Donor age, sex, ethnicity and CMV serostatus were compiled alongside the repertoire data. A later genetic analysis used genome-wide SNP genotypes for about three fifths of the 666 donors, treating that subset as a discovery cohort. All discovery cohort repertoires had been generated using a single sequencing platform. Class I and class II HLA loci were covered by the typing at four-digit resolution. The number of donors typed differed by locus, with 629-630 for A, B, C, DRB1 and DQB1, 522 for DQA1, over 600 for DPA1, and over 400 for DPB1. Roughly 5 DR-DQ haplotypes were handled as single units for association and clustering because linkage in the cohort was strong. Among about 400 genotyped donors of the cohort, an average of approximately 240,000 unique TCR beta nucleotide sequences was sequenced per donor, of which 15% to 20% were non-productive. The study at large found these results: Roughly uniform sequencing depth across donors was assumed in presence/absence analyses, although this assumption may not hold. Several of the top co-occurrence clusters appeared to be linked to parvovirus B19, influenza, CMV and Epstein-Barr virus, according to a later analysis. Most CMV-associated TCR beta chains appeared to be HLA-restricted in a later analysis, and the HLA associations seemed to be driven largely by CMV exposure. Correlated functional status among segregating V segments might be attributable to linkage disequilibrium, but an unknown experimental factor could not be ruled out. While some public TCRs were present in many individuals, most TCR sequences turned up only very rarely across donors. Because some donors lacked HLA typing at each locus, the association tests relied only on the typed subset. In a later analysis, HLA-associated TCR beta chains were found to be more clonally expanded and to have lower generation probabilities than equally common non-associated chains. In a later genetic analysis, fewer N-insertions in productive TCRs were reported among donors in an Asian-associated ancestry cluster than the roughly 700-donor mean. In vitro tests confirmed that a few of the cytomegalovirus-associated TCR beta chains recognize cytomegalovirus antigens. In this cohort, only TCR beta chains were sequenced, and detectable features were limited by the absence of alpha or paired-chain data. In a later analysis, the rate of TCR association differed among HLA loci, with DRB1 alleles having the most associated TCRs and HLA-C alleles having the fewest. When HLA alleles, especially DR and DQ, strongly co-occurred, TCR associations were difficult to assign to individual alleles. Some IMGT-functional V segments, including TRBV6-2 and TRBV6-3, could not be told apart with the 87-base-pair reads, so those segments were excluded. In an earlier analysis of 587 of the donors, most TCR beta V segments appeared in productive rearrangements about 90% or about 30% of the time, broadly matching IMGT annotations. In a later analysis, 16,951 TCR beta sequences were associated with specific HLA alleles at a false discovery rate of 0.05. The earlier analysis of some 540 of the donors excluded some 16 rarely observed V segments, including chromosome 9 orphons, because counts were too low. The authors suggested that the approach could potentially be extended to other disease states and immunological phenotypes. The study gave a list of roughly 150 TCR beta chains associated with cytomegalovirus. A cluster of highly shared sequence variants was judged likely to be a technical artifact of the sequencing pipeline. V-gene and J-gene trimming of TCR beta chains was associated with a missense DCLRE1C variant in a later genetic analysis, and the association was replicated in an independent cohort. A further reported finding was that TCR beta sequences accurately predicted the HLA-A and HLA-B alleles for most subjects in the first cohort. The classifier was reported to diagnose cytomegalovirus status with high specificity and sensitivity in both the original and validation cohorts. For the cohort, immune exposure information was limited to CMV serostatus.

In this sample, this clone turned up once. The specificity of this receptor is unknown. Base-call qualities are not available, and no considerably larger clone is one nucleotide away. From the cysteine through the phenylalanine, the CDR3 covers 13 amino acids. Only the CDR3 DNA stays, 39 bases, in frame from base 1. V loses 5 bases, J loses 8 bases, and the germline ends lie 12 bases apart. The germline V gene sets CDR1 to MNHEY and CDR2 to SVGAGI. Library creation used the immunoSEQ multiplex PCR assay. The multiplex PCR relied on a mix of 60 forward primers for TCR Vbeta segments and 13 reverse primers for TCR Jbeta segments. Amplification of the CDR3 region of rearranged TCR beta genes was performed with a multiplex PCR assay on genomic DNA. The amplified TCR beta libraries were sequenced on the Illumina HiSeq System as 87-base-pair reads. The study's own analysis went as follows. In a later analysis, tens of millions of unique TCR beta chains were counted across the 690 or so repertoires, and roughly 10 million of these chains were shared by at least two donors. Raw reads were error-corrected and collapsed into unique sequences by a nearest-neighbor algorithm in which closely related sequences were merged to remove PCR and sequencing errors. To assign V, D and J gene segments, CDR3 sequences were aligned to IMGT reference sequences. For a sequence to be retained, a match of at least six nucleotides was required to both a V gene segment and a J gene segment. A rearrangement was called productive if the CDR3 had no stop codons and remained in frame with V and J, and every other rearrangement was called non-productive. CDR3 was defined by IMGT convention, running from the second conserved V-encoded cysteine to the conserved J-encoded phenylalanine. In an earlier analysis of around 640 of the donors, sequences lacking an unambiguous match to a single V gene segment were excluded. In an earlier analysis of 587 of the donors, a V segment was called functional when productive rearrangements were above 56.7%, and segregating when the standard deviation between donors exceeded 5%. A statistical classification framework was developed to diagnose cytomegalovirus status using the catalog of TCR beta chain sequences. V and J gene assignment, in a later analysis, came from comparing TCR nucleotide sequences with IMGT/GENE-DB human TR gene sequences. A later analysis assigned CDR3 sequences and most-parsimonious VDJ recombination scenarios with the TCRdist pipeline. A later analysis defined each TCR beta chain by its CDR3 amino acid sequence plus V-gene family, and excluded reads lacking a unique V-gene family. As a way to deal with suspected cross-contamination and a sequencing artifact, a later analysis dropped 640 or so nucleotide sequences that were highly shared and had low generation probability. In a later analysis, a clonal expansion index was calculated for each public chain from normalized within-repertoire ranks of inferred template counts. In a later analysis, generation probabilities were computed with a VDJ recombination model fitted to out-of-frame rearrangements, and the resulting probabilities were checked against IGoR. In a later analysis, hypergeometric tests were used to score TCR-TCR, TCR-HLA and TCR-CMV co-occurrence, with a repertoire-size bias correction applied to TCR pairs. False discovery rates were estimated in a later analysis by permuting HLA or CMV assignments 20 times. In a later analysis, co-occurring TCRs were grouped using DBSCAN, and TCRdist sequence similarity was added for clustering within HLA-allele-positive subsets. Co-occurrence clustering excluded repertoires with fewer than 30,000 or more than 120,000 public chains, plus five with anomalous nucleotide sharing. TCRdb obtained this table from immuneACCESS and retained in-frame rearrangements with V and J assigned. These tables miss some clones; where compared with another copy, unresolved V genes account for less than half of the shortfall, and the remainder is unexplained. That table supplies the V and J calls and clone size; D and trimming were determined from the DNA. Recorded for this sample are roughly 200,000 clones; around 80% of them occurred a single time. About 1.7% of the sample comes from the top ten.

In total, about 650 healthy bone marrow donors made up the cohort. At the time of sampling, all cohort members were nominally healthy, though unrecorded immune exposures were likely present. The donor tested CMV seronegative and was one of the 352 seronegative cohort members. A peripheral blood sample was provided by each donor, and peripheral blood mononuclear cells were used for TCR beta sequencing. Genomic DNA extraction from the blood cell samples was performed with the Qiagen DNeasy Blood Extraction Kit. The specimen was PBMCs. The V gene is TRBV6-5 and the J gene is TRBJ1-4; no confident D gene assignment can be made. The source of this sequence is a man in his fifties or sixties in good health and CMV-seronegative. The DNA is as follows: TGTGCCAGCAGTAACGGCGGAGGGGAAAAACTGTTTTTT. Its amino acids are CASSNGGGEKLFF.